This T cell receptor delta chain was obtained from a study of gamma-delta T cells after stem cell transplantation. By sample fraction, this clone is medium-sized (0.01 to 0.1%). This likely came from a read error, as a far larger clone is one base away. Other DNA sequences in the sample encode the same CDR3. This CDR3 region has 18 residues. V shed 3 bases and J shed 0 bases, with 22 bases lying between them. From germline, CDR1 is GEAIGNYY and CDR2 EKD. TCRdb re-called the RT-PCR reads with CATT. The sample carries approximately 1,300 delta-chain clones, 2.7% recorded once. The clonotype originates from a human donor. It is not recorded whose cells these are; they may come from a transplant donor. V and J are TRDV2 and TRDJ1, with a possible D match to TRDD3 (5 bases). What was sequenced was gamma-delta T cells. The CDR3 is CACDGLSGAPRYTDKLIF. DNA of the CDR3: TGTGCCTGTGACGGATTGTCGGGGGCACCGCGGTACACCGATAAACTCATCTTT.